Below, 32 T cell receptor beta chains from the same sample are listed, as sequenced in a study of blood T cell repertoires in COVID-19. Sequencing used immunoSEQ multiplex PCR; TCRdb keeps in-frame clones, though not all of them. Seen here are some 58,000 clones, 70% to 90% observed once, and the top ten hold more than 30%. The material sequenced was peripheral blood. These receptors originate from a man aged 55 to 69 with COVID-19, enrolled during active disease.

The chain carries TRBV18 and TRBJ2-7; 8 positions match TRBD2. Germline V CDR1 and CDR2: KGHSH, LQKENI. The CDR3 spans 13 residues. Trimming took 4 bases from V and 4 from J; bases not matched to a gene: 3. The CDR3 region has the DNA TGTGCCAGCTCACGCGGGGGGAGTTACGAGCAGTACTTC. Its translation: CASSRGGSYEQYF. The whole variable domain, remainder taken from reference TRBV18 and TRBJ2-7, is NAGVMQNPRHLVRRRGQEARLRCSPMKGHSHVYWYRQLPEEGLKFMVYLQKENIIDESGMPKERFSAEFPKEGPSILRIQQVVRGDSAAYFCASSRGGSYEQYFGPGTRLTVT.

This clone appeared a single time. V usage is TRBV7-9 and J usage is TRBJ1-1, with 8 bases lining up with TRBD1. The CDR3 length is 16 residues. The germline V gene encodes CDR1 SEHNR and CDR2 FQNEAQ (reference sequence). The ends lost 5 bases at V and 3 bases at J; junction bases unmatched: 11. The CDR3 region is CASSPGIQGAYTEAFF. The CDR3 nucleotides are TGTGCCAGCAGCCCCGGTATCCAGGGGGCCTACACTGAAGCTTTCTTT.

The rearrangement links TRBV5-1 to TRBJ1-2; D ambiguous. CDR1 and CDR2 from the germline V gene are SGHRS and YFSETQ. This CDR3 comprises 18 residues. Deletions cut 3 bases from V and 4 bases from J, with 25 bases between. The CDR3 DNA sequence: TGCGCCAGCAGCTCCGGGAACCCGACTCTGCGCCATGTCTATGGCTACACCTTC. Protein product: CASSSGNPTLRHVYGYTF.

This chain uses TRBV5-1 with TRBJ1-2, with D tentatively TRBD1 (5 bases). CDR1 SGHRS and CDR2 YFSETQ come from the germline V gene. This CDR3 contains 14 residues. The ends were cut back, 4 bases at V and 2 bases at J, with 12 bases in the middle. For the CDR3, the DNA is TGCGCCAGCAGCCAGGCGGGGCCCAACTATGGCTACACCTTC. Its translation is CASSQAGPNYGYTF.

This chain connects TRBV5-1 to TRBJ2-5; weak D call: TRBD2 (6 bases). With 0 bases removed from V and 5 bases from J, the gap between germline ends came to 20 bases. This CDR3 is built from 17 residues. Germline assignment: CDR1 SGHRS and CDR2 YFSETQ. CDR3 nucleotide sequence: TGCGCCAGCAGCTTGGGCCACGTACTCCCCGGAGGGGAGACCCAGTACTTC. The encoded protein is CASSLGHVLPGGETQYF.

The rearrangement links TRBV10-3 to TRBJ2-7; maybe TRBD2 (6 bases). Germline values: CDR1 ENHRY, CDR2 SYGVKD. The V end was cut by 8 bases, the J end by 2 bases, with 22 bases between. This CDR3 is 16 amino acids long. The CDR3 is CAIASAAGSSPYEQYF. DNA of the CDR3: TGTGCCATCGCTTCCGCAGCGGGCTCTTCCCCCTACGAGCAGTACTTC.

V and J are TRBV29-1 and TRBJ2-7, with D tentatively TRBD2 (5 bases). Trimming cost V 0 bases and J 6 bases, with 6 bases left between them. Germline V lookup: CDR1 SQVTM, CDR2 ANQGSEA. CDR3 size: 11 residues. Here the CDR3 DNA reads TGCAGCGTTGAAGATCGGGGCGAGCAGTACTTC. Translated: CSVEDRGEQYF.

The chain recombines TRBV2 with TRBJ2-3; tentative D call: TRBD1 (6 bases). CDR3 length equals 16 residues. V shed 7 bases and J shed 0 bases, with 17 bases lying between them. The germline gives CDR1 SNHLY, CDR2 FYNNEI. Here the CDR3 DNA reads TGTGCCAGCACGCTACAGGGCGTACCTAGCACAGATACGCAGTATTTT. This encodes CASTLQGVPSTDTQYF.

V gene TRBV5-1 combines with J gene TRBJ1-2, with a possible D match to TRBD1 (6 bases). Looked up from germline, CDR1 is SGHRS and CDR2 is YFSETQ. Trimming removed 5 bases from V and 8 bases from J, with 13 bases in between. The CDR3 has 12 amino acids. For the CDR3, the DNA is TGCGCCAGCAGTAATAACAGGGACGGCTACACCTTC. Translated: CASSNNRDGYTF.

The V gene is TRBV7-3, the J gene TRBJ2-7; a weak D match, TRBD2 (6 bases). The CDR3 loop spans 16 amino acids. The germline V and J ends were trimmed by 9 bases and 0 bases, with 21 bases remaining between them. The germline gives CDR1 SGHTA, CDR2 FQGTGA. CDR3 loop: CARPGGSPQISYEQYF. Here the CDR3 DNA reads TGTGCCAGGCCCGGAGGGAGCCCTCAAATCTCCTACGAGCAGTACTTC.

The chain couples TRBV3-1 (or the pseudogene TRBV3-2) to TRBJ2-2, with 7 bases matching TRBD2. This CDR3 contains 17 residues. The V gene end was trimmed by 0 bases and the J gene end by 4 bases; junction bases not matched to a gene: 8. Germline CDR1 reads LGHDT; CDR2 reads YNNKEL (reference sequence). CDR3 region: CASSQDLRLAVTGELFF. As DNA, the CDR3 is TGTGCCAGCAGCCAAGATCTACGGCTAGCGGTCACCGGGGAGCTGTTTTTT.

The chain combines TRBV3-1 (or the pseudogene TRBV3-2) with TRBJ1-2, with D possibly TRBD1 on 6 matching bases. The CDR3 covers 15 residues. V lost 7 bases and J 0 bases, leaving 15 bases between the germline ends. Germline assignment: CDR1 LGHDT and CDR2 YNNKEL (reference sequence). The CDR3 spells CASTRTVTANYGYTF. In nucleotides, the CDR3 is TGTGCCAGCACCCGGACAGTCACCGCTAACTATGGCTACACCTTC.

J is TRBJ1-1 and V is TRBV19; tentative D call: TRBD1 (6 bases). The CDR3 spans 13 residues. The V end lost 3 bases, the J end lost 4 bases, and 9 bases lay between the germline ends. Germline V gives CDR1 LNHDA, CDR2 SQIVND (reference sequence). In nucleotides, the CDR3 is TGTGCCAGTAGTATTTTGACAGGCACTGAAGCTTTCTTT. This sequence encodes CASSILTGTEAFF.

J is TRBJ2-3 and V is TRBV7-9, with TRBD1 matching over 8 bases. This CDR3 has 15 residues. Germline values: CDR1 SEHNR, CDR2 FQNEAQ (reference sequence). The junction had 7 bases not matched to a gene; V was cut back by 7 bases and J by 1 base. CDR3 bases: TGTGCCAGCACCCGTGAGGGACAGGGCACAGATACGCAGTATTTT. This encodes CASTREGQGTDTQYF.

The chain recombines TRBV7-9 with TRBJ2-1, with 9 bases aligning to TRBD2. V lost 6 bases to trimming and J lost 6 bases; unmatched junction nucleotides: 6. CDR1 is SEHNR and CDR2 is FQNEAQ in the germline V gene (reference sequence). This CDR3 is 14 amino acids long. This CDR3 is CASRSGTSSNEQFF. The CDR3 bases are TGTGCCAGCAGGTCAGGGACTAGCTCCAATGAGCAGTTCTTC.

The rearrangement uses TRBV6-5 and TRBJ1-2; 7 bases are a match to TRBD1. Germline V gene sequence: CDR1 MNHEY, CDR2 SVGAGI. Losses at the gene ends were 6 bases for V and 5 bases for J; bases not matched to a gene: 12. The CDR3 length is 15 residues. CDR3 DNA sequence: TGTGCCAGCAGCGATCTGGCAGGGGGTTGGTATGGCTACACCTTC. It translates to CASSDLAGGWYGYTF.

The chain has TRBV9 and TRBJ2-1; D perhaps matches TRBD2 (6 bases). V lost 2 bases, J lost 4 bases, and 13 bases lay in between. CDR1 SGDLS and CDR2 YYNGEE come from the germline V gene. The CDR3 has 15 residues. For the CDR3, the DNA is TGTGCCAGCAGCGTCAACGGGAGATCATACAATGAGCAGTTCTTC. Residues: CASSVNGRSYNEQFF.

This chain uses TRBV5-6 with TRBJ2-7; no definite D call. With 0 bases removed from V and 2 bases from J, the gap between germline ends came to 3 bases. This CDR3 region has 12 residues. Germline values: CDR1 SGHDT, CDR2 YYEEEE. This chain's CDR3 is CASSLEPYEQYF. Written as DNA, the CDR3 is TGTGCCAGCAGCTTGGAGCCCTACGAGCAGTACTTC.

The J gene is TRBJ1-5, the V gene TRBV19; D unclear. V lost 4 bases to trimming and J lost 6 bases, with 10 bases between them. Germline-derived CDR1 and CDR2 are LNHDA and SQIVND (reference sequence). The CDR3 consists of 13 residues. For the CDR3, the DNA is TGTGCCAGTAGTAGTTCGGGGAGTCAGCCCCAGCATTTT. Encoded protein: CASSSSGSQPQHF.

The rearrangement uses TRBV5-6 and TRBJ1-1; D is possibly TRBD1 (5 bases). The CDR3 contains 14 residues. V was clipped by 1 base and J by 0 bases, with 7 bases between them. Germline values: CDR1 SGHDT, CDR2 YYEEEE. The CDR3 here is CASSLRGMNTEAFF. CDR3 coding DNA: TGTGCCAGCAGCTTGAGGGGAATGAACACTGAAGCTTTCTTT. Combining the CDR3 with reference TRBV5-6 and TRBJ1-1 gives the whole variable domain DAGVTQSPTHLIKTRGQQVTLRCSPKSGHDTVSWYQQALGQGPQFIFQYYEEEERQRGNFPDRFSGHQFPNYSSELNVNALLLGDSALYLCASSLRGMNTEAFFGQGTRLTVV.

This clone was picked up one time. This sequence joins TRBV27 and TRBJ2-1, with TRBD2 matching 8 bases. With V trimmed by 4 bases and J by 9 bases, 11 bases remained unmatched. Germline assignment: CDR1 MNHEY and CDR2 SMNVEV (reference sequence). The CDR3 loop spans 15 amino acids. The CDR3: CASSSSGGQVGEQFF. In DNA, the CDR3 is TGTGCCAGCAGTTCCTCGGGGGGGCAGGTGGGTGAGCAGTTCTTC.

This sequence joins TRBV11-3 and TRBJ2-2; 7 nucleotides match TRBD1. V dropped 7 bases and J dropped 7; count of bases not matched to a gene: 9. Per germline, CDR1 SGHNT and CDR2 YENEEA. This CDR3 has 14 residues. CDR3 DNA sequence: TGTGCCAGCACCAGGGGGAGCGTACGCGGGGAGCTGTTTTTT. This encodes CASTRGSVRGELFF.

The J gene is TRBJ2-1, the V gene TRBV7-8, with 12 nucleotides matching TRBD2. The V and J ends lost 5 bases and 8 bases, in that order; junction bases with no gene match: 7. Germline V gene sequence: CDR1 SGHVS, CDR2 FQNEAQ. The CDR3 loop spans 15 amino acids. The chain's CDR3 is CASSGRTSGTHEQFF. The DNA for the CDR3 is TGTGCCAGCAGCGGACGGACTAGCGGGACGCATGAGCAGTTCTTC.

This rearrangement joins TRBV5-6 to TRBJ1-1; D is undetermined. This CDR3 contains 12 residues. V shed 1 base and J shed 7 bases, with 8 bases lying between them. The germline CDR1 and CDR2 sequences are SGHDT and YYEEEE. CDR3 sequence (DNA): TGTGCCAGCAGCTTGTCGGCGGGTGAAGCTTTCTTT. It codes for CASSLSAGEAFF.

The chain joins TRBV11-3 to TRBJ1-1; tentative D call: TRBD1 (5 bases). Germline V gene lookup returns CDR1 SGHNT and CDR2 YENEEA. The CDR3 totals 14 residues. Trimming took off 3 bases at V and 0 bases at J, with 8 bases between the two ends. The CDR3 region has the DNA TGTGCCAGCAGCTTCGGGGACTTGAACACTGAAGCTTTCTTT. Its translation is CASSFGDLNTEAFF.

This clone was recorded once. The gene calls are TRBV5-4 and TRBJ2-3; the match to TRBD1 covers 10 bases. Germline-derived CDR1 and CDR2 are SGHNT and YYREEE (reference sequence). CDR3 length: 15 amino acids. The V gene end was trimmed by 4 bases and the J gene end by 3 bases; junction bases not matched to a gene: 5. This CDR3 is CASSPDRGKTDTQYF. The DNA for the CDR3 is TGTGCCAGCAGCCCGGACAGGGGGAAAACAGATACGCAGTATTTT.

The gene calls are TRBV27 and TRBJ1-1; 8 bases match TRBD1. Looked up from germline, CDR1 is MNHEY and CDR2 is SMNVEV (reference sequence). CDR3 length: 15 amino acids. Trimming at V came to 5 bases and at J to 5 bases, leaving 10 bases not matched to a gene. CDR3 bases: TGTGCCAGCAGTCTATGGACAGGGTCGGGTACTGAAGCTTTCTTT. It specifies CASSLWTGSGTEAFF.

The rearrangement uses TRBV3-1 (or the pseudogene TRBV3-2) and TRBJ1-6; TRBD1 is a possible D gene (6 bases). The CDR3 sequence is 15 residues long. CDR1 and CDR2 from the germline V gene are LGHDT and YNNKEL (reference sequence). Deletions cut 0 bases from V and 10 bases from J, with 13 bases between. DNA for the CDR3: TGTGCCAGCAGCCAAGATTTAGCCAGGGGATCACCCCTCCACTTT. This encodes CASSQDLARGSPLHF.

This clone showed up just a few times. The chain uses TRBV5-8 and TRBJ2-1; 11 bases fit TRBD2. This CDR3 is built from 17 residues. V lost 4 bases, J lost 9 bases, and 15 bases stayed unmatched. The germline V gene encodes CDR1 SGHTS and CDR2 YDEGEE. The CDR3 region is CASSGTRLGLAEGEQFF. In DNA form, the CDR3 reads TGTGCCAGCAGCGGAACAAGGTTGGGACTAGCGGAGGGTGAGCAGTTCTTC.

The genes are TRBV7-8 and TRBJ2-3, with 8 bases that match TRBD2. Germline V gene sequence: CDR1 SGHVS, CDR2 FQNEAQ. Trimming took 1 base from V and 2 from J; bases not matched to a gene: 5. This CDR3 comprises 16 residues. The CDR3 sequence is CASSLVAGITTDTQYF. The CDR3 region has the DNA TGTGCCAGCAGCTTAGTAGCGGGAATAACCACAGATACGCAGTATTTT.

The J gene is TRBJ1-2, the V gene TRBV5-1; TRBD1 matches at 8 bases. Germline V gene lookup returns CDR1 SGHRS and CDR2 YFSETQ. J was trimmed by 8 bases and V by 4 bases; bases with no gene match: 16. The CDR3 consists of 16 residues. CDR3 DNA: TGCGCCAGCAGCCCGACAGGGGAACCGACAGGTAGCGGCTACACCTTC. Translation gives CASSPTGEPTGSGYTF. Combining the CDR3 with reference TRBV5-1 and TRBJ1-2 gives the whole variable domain KAGVTQTPRYLIKTRGQQVTLSCSPISGHRSVSWYQQTPGQGLQFLFEYFSETQRNKGNFPGRFSGRQFSNSRSEMNVSTLELGDSALYLCASSPTGEPTGSGYTFGSGTRLTVV.

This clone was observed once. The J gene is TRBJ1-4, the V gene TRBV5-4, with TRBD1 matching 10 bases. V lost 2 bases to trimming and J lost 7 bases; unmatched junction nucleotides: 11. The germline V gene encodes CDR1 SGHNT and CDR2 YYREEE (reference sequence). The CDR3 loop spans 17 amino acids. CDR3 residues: CASSFGTGAASIEKLFF. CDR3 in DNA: TGTGCCAGCAGCTTTGGGACAGGGGCCGCGAGCATTGAAAAACTGTTTTTT.